This TCR beta chain was obtained from a study of T cell changes during pregnancy in multiple sclerosis. The method was immunoSEQ multiplex PCR; TCRdb's version includes in-frame clones alone and lacks a portion of them. The sample lists 15,000 or so clones; around 88% were seen once. Trimming at V came to 4 bases and at J to 6 bases, leaving 17 bases not matched to a gene. This CDR3 region has 18 residues. The germline gives CDR1 MNHEY, CDR2 SMNVEV (reference sequence). The chain employs TRBV27 and TRBJ1-5; 8 nucleotides agree with TRBD1. This clonotype was sampled from a female donor in good health, enrolled as a control in a pregnancy study. Sequences were derived from CD8+ T cells from peripheral blood mononuclear cells, sampled in the second trimester of pregnancy. This CDR3 is CASSSYFYTTGVSQPQHF. The CDR3 DNA is TGTGCCAGCAGTTCATATTTTTACACGACAGGGGTTAGTCAGCCCCAGCATTTT.